This T cell receptor (beta chain) was recovered during a study of blood T cell repertoires in COVID-19. Study-level information: Samples taken during acute and convalescent COVID-19 were collected in the United States, Italy and Spain. PBMCs, B-cell-depleted T cells, or T cells provided the cDNA or gDNA that made up the material.

V trimming: 2 bases; J trimming: 5 bases; junction bases outside the gene matches: 6. The CDR3 totals 14 residues. Germline CDR1 is SGHTS and CDR2 is YDEGEE. In the original workflow: Amplifying reference gene primers gave estimates of nucleated cell counts. Profiling relied on immunoSEQ multiplex PCR, and the TCRdb table lists in-frame clones only, not all of them. Clone size and the V and J calls come from that table; the DNA yielded D and trimming. The table includes about 150,000 clones, around 80% detected once. V and J are TRBV5-8 and TRBJ2-5, with 7 nucleotides matching TRBD2. Material: peripheral blood. This clonotype was sampled from a man aged 60 to 69 with acute or convalescent COVID-19. The CDR3, as DNA: TGTGCCAGCAGCTTTGCCGGGGGGAGGGAGACCCAGTACTTC. Translation gives CASSFAGGRETQYF.